The 22 T cell receptor beta chains reported below all come from one sample, sequenced in a study of T cells after yellow fever vaccination. Using its own MiXCR run on the 5' RACE reads, TCRdb lists one record per CDR3 protein. The sample lists more than 350,000 distinct CDR3 sequences, around 10% seen once, with roughly 18% in the top ten. The source material was PBMCs, sampled on the day of the first yellow fever vaccination. All receptors derive from a man aged 18 to 30 who received the YFV17D yellow fever vaccine.

The chain is built from TRBV6-6 and TRBJ1-2, with D hard to call. The germline V gene has CDR1 MNHNY and CDR2 SVGAGI (reference sequence). This CDR3 has 13 residues. With 8 bases removed from V and 2 bases from J, the gap between germline ends came to 12 bases. The CDR3 DNA sequence: TGTGCCAGCGGCCGACGGAGCAACTATGGCTACACCTTC. It specifies CASGRRSNYGYTF.

DNA of the CDR3: TGTGCCTTCAGTCTCTCAAGACAGGGCCCTTGGGGCAATCAGCCCCAGCATTTT. Its translation is CAFSLSRQGPWGNQPQHF. The chain is built from TRBV12-3 or TRBV12-4 and TRBJ1-5; 7 nucleotides match TRBD1. J gave up 2 bases and V 11 bases, and 21 bases lay outside the gene matches. The CDR3 extends over 18 amino acids.

This clonotype was picked up a small number of times. The chain joins TRBV19 to TRBJ1-5; D gene unclear. Germline loops: CDR1 LNHDA, CDR2 SQIVND (reference sequence). This CDR3 comprises 10 residues. Between the trimmed V and J ends, which lost 9 bases and 7 bases, there was a span of 7 bases. CDR3 nucleotides: TGTGCCAGGGTCAGGCAGCCCCAGCATTTT. Protein sequence: CARVRQPQHF.

The chain is built from TRBV5-1 and TRBJ2-3; 8 nucleotides agree with TRBD2. The CDR3 loop spans 15 amino acids. Germline CDR1 reads SGHRS; CDR2 reads YFSETQ. The trim removed 4 bases at V and 2 bases at J, leaving 6 bases unmatched. The CDR3 sequence: CASSPGGGPTDTQYF. The CDR3 DNA sequence: TGCGCCAGCAGCCCGGGGGGGGGCCCCACAGATACGCAGTATTTT.

The table lists this clonotype with a few counts. The chain recombines TRBV4-1 with TRBJ2-1; 15 bases are a match to TRBD2. From germline, CDR1 is MGHRA and CDR2 YSYEKL. This CDR3 is 17 amino acids long. V dropped 3 bases and J dropped 8; count of bases not matched to a gene: 8. For the CDR3, the DNA is TGCGCCAGCAGCCAGAGGACTAGCGGGGGGGCCTCTCATGAGCAGTTCTTC. Translated: CASSQRTSGGASHEQFF.

This clonotype was counted between two and nine times. J is TRBJ1-3 and V is TRBV5-1; TRBD1 aligns across 9 bases. Trimming removed 0 bases from V and 8 bases from J; junction bases left unmatched: 6. CDR3 length equals 15 residues. CDR1 is SGHRS and CDR2 is YFSETQ in the germline V gene. The CDR3 nucleotides read TGCGCCAGCAGCTTGGCCCCGGACAGGGGAGACACCATATATTTT. Translating it yields CASSLAPDRGDTIYF.

In this sample, this clonotype turned up a few times. V and J are TRBV4-1 and TRBJ2-3; D gene unclear. Germline lookup yields CDR1 MGHRA and CDR2 YSYEKL. CDR3 length equals 15 residues. The V and J ends lost 0 bases and 9 bases respectively, with 16 bases between them. The CDR3 nucleotides are TGCGCCAGCAGCCAAGAACGCTCACCCGCTTACACGCAGTATTTT. Translating gives CASSQERSPAYTQYF.

The chain has TRBV5-5 and TRBJ2-1; D may correspond to TRBD1 or TRBD2 (5 bases each). The germline V and J ends were trimmed by 7 bases and 8 bases, with 19 bases remaining between them. This CDR3 has 14 amino acids. Germline CDR1 and CDR2: SGHKS and YYEKEE (reference sequence). CDR3 in amino acids: CASSYGLGDYEQFF. Here the CDR3 DNA reads TGTGCCAGCTCGTACGGGCTGGGGGATTATGAGCAGTTCTTC.

A few counts support this clonotype. This sequence joins TRBV4-3 and TRBJ2-1; TRBD1 might be the D (5 bases). The CDR3 length is 18 residues. Trimming stripped 0 bases from V and 0 bases from J, with 15 bases between. CDR1 and CDR2 (germline): LGHNA, YSLEER. In DNA form, the CDR3 reads TGCGCCAGCAGCCAAGAACTGGTGGGGCTAAGCTCCTACAATGAGCAGTTCTTC. Translating it yields CASSQELVGLSSYNEQFF.

DNA of the CDR3: TGCAGTGCTAGAGATGTTGTGGGGAACACTGAAGCTTTCTTT. This sequence encodes CSARDVVGNTEAFF. The chain is built from TRBV20-1 and TRBJ1-1; D call uncertain. This CDR3 region has 14 residues. CDR1 and CDR2 from the germline V gene are DFQATT and SNEGSKA (reference sequence). The V end was cut by 0 bases, the J end by 1 base, with 9 bases between.

The chain uses TRBV19 and TRBJ1-5; D gene unclear. The CDR3 runs to 12 residues. Looked up from germline, CDR1 is LNHDA and CDR2 is SQIVND (reference sequence). V was clipped by 5 bases and J by 5 bases, with 7 bases between them. As DNA, the CDR3 is TGTGCCAGTAGTTTCCACTATCAGCCCCAGCATTTT. It specifies CASSFHYQPQHF. Together with reference TRBV19 and TRBJ1-5, the CDR3 gives the full variable domain: DGGITQSPKYLFRKEGQNVTLSCEQNLNHDAMYWYRQDPGQGLRLIYYSQIVNDFQKGDIAEGYSVSREKKESFPLTVTSAQKNPTAFYLCASSFHYQPQHFGDGTRLSIL.

The sample holds a few counts of this clonotype. This sequence joins TRBV3-1 and TRBJ2-7, with D perhaps being TRBD1 or TRBD2 (5 bases each). Trimming took off 6 bases at V and 2 bases at J, with 17 bases between the two ends. The CDR3 loop spans 15 amino acids. Per the germline V gene, CDR1 is LGHDT and CDR2 is YNNKEL (reference sequence). The CDR3 region has the DNA TGTGCCAGCAGTTTTTCATGGGACGGAACCTACGAGCAGTACTTC. Protein sequence: CASSFSWDGTYEQYF.

A few counts support this clonotype. The genes are TRBV6-1 and TRBJ2-5; D gene uncertain. V was shortened by 6 bases and J by 2 bases, with 16 bases between the two germline ends. The CDR3 has 15 amino acids. The germline V gene encodes CDR1 MNHNS and CDR2 SASEGT. As DNA, the CDR3 is TGTGCCAGCAGCGTGATCCCCGGTGAACAAGAGACCCAGTACTTC. Translation gives CASSVIPGEQETQYF.

This rearrangement joins TRBV12-5 to TRBJ1-1; D is unresolved. The CDR3 sequence is 12 residues long. Germline V gives CDR1 LGHNT, CDR2 FRNRAP. Trimming cost V 1 base and J 4 bases, with 4 bases left between them. In nucleotides, the CDR3 is TGTGCTAGTGGTTTGGGGACCACTGAAGCTTTCTTT. Encoded protein: CASGLGTTEAFF.

The V and J genes are TRBV20-1 and TRBJ1-1; D uncertain. This CDR3 comprises 13 residues. CDR1 is DFQATT, CDR2 SNEGSKA, per germline (reference sequence). Between the trimmed V and J ends, which lost 1 base and 2 bases, there was a span of 8 bases. Here the CDR3 reads CSARGDANTEAFF. DNA for the CDR3: TGCAGTGCTAGAGGCGACGCAAACACTGAAGCTTTCTTT.

V and J are TRBV7-2 and TRBJ2-7; 7 bases align to TRBD2. The CDR3 is 16 amino acids. Trimming removed 0 bases from V and 7 bases from J; junction bases left unmatched: 12. Germline V gives CDR1 SGHTA, CDR2 FQGNSA. The CDR3 spells CASSLASAIQAGEQYF. CDR3 bases: TGTGCCAGCAGCTTAGCGTCCGCTATTCAAGCGGGGGAGCAGTACTTC.

This clonotype appeared a few times. The chain uses TRBV20-1 and TRBJ1-4, with D tentatively TRBD1 (6 bases). Germline V CDR1 and CDR2: DFQATT, SNEGSKA (reference sequence). The CDR3 runs to 14 residues. The V end was cut by 7 bases, the J end by 3 bases, with 15 bases between. The CDR3 region has the DNA TGCAGTGTCCGAGGGGGTTCAGCTAATGAAAAACTGTTTTTT. The encoded protein is CSVRGGSANEKLFF.

This clonotype showed up many times. The chain links TRBV5-1 to TRBJ2-3, with a possible D match to TRBD2 (6 bases). With 6 bases removed from V and 1 base from J, the gap between germline ends came to 15 bases. The length of the CDR3 is 15 residues. CDR1 SGHRS and CDR2 YFSETQ come from the germline V gene. CDR3 nucleotide sequence: TGCGCCAGCATCCGAGGTAGCGGAGGCACAGATACGCAGTATTTT. Protein: CASIRGSGGTDTQYF.

The chain carries TRBV4-3 and TRBJ2-2; 10 bases are shared with TRBD2. Germline CDR1 LGHNA, CDR2 YSLEER. V lost 1 base to trimming and J lost 2 bases; unmatched junction nucleotides: 4. The CDR3 totals 17 residues. The CDR3 DNA reads TGCGCCAGCAGCCAAGGAGCGGGGGGGCCCAACACCGGGGAGCTGTTTTTT. Translated, it gives CASSQGAGGPNTGELFF.

This clonotype was counted a few times. This sequence joins TRBV20-1 and TRBJ2-7; D is perhaps TRBD1 (6 bases). The CDR3 totals 14 residues. The V end was cut by 0 bases, the J end by 2 bases, with 11 bases between. Germline loops: CDR1 DFQATT, CDR2 SNEGSKA (reference sequence). CDR3: CSARDPGAAYEQYV. For the CDR3, the DNA is TGCAGTGCTAGAGATCCAGGGGCTGCCTACGAGCAGTACGTC.

This clonotype was seen a handful of times. The DNA of the CDR3 is TGTGCCAGCATACGGAGCGGGGGGGCGGGGGAGCAGTACGTC. It codes for CASIRSGGAGEQYV. The chain links TRBV28 to TRBJ2-7; 10 bases match TRBD2. Germline V gives CDR1 MDHEN, CDR2 SYDVKM. Unmatched junction bases numbered 10, after V lost 7 bases and J lost 7 bases. This CDR3 is built from 14 residues.

This clonotype has more than one count but fewer than ten. The chain recombines TRBV5-1 with TRBJ1-1; no reliable D call. Germline V lookup: CDR1 SGHRS, CDR2 YFSETQ. The CDR3 has 12 amino acids. V was shortened by 3 bases and J by 4 bases, with 7 bases between the two germline ends. The CDR3 is CASSSLGTEAFF. CDR3 coding DNA: TGCGCCAGCAGCTCCCTGGGCACTGAAGCTTTCTTT.